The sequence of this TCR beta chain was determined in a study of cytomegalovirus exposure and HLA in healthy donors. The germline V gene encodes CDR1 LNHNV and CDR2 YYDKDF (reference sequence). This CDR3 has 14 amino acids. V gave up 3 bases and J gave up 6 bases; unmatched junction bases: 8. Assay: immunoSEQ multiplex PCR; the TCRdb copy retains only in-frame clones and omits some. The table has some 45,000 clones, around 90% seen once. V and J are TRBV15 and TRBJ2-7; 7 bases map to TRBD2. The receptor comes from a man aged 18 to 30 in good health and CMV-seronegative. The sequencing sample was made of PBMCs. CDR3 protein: CATSRERGSGEQYF. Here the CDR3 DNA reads TGTGCCACCAGCAGGGAGCGGGGATCGGGCGAGCAGTACTTC.